This T cell receptor beta chain is drawn from a study of response to subunit inactivated influenza vaccine. The CDR3 has 14 amino acids. V was shortened by 3 bases and J by 1 base, with 8 bases between the two germline ends. This clonotype occurred many times. One entry per CDR3 protein results from TCRdb running MiXCR on the RT-PCR reads. The sample includes about 780,000 distinct CDR3 sequences, 18% seen only once; the top ten take approximately 10%. The sequence derives from a man in his fifties or sixties who received an inactivated influenza vaccine. The V and J genes are TRBV12-3 or TRBV12-4 and TRBJ2-3; a weak D match, TRBD2 (5 bases). The starting material was PBMCs from blood, obtained less than 6 days after vaccination. In DNA form, the CDR3 reads TGTGCCAGCAGTTTCGCGGGCGGCACAGATACGCAGTATTTT. It specifies CASSFAGGTDTQYF.